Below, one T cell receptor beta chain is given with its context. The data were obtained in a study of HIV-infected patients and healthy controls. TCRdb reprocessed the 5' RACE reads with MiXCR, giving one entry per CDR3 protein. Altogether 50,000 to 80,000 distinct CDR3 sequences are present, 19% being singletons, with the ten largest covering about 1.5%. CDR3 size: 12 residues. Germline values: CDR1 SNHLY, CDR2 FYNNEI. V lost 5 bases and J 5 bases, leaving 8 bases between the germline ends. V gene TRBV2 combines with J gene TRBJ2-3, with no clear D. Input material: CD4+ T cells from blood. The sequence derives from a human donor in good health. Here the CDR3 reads CASSSERDTQYF. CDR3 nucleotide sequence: TGTGCCAGCAGTAGTGAGCGAGATACGCAGTATTTT.